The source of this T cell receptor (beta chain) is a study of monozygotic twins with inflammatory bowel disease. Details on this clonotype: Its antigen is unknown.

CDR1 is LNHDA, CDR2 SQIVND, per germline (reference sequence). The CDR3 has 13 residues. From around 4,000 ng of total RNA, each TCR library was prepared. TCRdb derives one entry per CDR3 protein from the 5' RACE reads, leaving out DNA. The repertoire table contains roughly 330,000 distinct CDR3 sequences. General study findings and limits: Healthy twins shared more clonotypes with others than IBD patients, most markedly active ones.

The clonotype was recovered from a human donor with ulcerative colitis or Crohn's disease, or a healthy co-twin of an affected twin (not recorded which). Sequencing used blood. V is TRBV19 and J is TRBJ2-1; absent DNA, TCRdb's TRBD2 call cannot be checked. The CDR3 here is CASSLGQRGEQFF.